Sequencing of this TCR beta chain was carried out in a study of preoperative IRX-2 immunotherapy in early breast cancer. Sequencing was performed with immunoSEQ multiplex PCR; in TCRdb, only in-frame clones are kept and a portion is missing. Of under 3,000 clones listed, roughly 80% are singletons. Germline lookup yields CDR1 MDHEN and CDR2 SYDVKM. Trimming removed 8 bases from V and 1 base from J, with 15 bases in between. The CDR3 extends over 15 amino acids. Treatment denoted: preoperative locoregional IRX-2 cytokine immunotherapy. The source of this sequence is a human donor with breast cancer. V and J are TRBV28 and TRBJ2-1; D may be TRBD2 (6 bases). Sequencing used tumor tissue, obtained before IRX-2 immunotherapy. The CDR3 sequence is CASLDGRRSYNEQFF. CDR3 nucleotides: TGTGCCAGCCTCGACGGGAGAAGGTCCTACAATGAGCAGTTCTTC. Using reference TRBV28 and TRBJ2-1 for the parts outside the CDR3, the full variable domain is DVKVTQSSRYLVKRTGEKVFLECVQDMDHENMFWYRQDPGLGLRLIYFSYDVKMKEKGDIPEGYSVSREKKERFSLILESASTNQTSMYLCASLDGRRSYNEQFFGPGTRLTVL.